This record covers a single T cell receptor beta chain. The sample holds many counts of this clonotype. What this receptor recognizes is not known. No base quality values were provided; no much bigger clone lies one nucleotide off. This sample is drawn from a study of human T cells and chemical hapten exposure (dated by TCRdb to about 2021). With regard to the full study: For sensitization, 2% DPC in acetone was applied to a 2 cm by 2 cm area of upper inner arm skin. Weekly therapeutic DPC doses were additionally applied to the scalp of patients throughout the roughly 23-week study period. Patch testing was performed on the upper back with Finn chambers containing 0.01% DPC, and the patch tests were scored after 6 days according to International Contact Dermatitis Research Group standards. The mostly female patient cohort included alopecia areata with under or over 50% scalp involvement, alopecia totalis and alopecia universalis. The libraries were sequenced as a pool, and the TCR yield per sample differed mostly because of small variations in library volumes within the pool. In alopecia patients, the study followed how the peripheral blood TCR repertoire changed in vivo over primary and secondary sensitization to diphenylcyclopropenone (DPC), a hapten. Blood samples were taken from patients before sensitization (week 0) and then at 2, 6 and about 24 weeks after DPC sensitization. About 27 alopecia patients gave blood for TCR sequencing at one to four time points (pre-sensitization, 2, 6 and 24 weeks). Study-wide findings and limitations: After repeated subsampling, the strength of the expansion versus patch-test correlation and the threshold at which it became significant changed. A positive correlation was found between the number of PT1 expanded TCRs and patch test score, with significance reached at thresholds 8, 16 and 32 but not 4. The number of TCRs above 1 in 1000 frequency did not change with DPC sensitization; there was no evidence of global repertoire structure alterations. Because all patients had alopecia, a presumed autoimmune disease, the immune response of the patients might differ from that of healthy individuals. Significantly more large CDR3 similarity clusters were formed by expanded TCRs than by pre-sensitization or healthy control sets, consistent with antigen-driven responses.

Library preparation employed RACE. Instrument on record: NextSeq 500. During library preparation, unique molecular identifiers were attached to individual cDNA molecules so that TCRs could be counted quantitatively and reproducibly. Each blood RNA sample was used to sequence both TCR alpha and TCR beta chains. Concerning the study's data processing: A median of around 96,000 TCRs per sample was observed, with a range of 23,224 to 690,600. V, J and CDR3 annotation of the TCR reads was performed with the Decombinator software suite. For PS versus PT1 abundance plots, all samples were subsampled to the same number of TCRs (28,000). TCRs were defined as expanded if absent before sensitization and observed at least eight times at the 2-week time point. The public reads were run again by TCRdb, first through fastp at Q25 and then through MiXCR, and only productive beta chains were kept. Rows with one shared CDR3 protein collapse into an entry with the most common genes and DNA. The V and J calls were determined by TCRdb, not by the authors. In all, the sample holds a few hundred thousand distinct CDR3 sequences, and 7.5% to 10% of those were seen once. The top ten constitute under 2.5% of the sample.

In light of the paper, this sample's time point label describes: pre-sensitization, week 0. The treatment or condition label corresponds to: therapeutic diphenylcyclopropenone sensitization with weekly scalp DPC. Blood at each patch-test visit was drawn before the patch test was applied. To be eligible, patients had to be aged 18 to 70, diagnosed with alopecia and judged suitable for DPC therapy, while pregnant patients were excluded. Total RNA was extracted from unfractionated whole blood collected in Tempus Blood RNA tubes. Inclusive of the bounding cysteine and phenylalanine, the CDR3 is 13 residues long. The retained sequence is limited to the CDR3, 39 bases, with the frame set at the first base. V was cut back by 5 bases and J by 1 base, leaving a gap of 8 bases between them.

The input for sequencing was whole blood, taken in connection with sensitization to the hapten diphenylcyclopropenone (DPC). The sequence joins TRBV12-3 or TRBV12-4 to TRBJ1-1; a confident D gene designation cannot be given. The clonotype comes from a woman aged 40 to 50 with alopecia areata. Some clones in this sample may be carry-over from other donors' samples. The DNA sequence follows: TGTGCCAGCAGTACCGCAGAGAACACTGAAGCTTTCTTT. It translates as CASSTAENTEAFF.